This T cell receptor (beta chain) was captured by sequencing in a study of identical twins. Study-level findings and limits: Analyses of zero insertions could be partly confounded by invariant MAIT and iNKT cells. Twins shared beta out-of-frame sequences in excess, but this excess was weaker.

This clonotype was seen at least ten times. Its antigen remains unidentified. Germline CDR1 reads MNHEY; CDR2 reads SVGEGT. This CDR3 spans 12 amino acids. V lost 4 bases to trimming and J lost 5 bases, with 8 bases between them. Unique molecular identifiers were present on cDNA, and template switching added a universal primer site. TCRdb processed the 5' RACE reads anew with MiXCR; each CDR3 protein has one entry. The sample holds approximately 600,000 distinct CDR3 sequences, more than 9% seen once. These data were likewise used in another study, on yellow fever vaccine responses in identical twins.

The rearrangement links TRBV6-2 or TRBV6-3 to TRBJ2-5; D is unclear. The clonotype comes from a woman aged 18-29 years in good health. Sequencing input: PBMCs. CDR3 bases: TGTGCCAGCAGTTCCTCTCGGGAGACCCAGTACTTC. Protein product: CASSSSRETQYF.